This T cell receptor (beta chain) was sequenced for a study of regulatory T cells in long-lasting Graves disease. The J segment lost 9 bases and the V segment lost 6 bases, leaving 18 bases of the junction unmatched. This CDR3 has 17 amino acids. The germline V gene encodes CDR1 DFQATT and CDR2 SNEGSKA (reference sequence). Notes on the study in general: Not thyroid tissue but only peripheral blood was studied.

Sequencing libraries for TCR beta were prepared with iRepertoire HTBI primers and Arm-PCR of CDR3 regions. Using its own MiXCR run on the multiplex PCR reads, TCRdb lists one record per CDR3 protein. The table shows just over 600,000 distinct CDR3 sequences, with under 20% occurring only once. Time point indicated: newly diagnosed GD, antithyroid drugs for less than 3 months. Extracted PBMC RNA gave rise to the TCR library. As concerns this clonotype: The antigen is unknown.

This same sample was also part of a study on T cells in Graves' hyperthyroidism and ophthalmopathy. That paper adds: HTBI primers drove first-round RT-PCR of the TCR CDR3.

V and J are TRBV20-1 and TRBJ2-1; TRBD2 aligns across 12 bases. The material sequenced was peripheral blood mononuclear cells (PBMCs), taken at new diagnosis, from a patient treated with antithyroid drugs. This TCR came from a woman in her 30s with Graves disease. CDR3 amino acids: CSARTSGGFGFWTEQFF. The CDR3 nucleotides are TGCAGTGCCCGCACTAGCGGGGGGTTTGGTTTTTGGACTGAGCAGTTCTTC.